One and the same sample provided the 30 T cell receptor beta chains below, sequenced in a study of blood T cell repertoires in COVID-19. The assay was immunoSEQ multiplex PCR, and TCRdb's table has in-frame clones only and misses some. The sample consists of some 400,000 clones, around 87% of them appearing once. Sequenced sample: peripheral blood. The receptor set was obtained from a woman in her twenties or thirties with COVID-19, enrolled during active disease.

V is TRBV28 and J is TRBJ2-5; 11 positions match TRBD2. The CDR3 is 17 amino acids. Trimming took 5 bases from V and 5 from J; bases not matched to a gene: 13. Germline CDR1 and CDR2: MDHEN and SYDVKM. The CDR3 DNA is TGTGCCAGCAGTGGCGCTAGCGGGAGGCTAGGGTGGGAGACCCAGTACTTC. Amino acid sequence: CASSGASGRLGWETQYF.

This clone was seen a handful of times. The CDR3 region has the DNA TGTGCCAGCAGCTATAACCTTGACAGGGGGCTCTACGAGCAGTACTTC. Translation gives CASSYNLDRGLYEQYF. This chain joins TRBV7-9 and TRBJ2-7, with 10 positions matching TRBD1. Germline V gene data show CDR1 as SEHNR and CDR2 as FQNEAQ (reference sequence). V lost 4 bases and J lost 3; bases outside the gene matches: 9. This CDR3 is built from 16 residues.

DNA of the CDR3: TGTGCAAGTCGCTTAGGGGGGAGGGCCTACGAGCAGTACTTC. Protein product: CASRLGGRAYEQYF. The V gene is TRBV12-2, the J gene TRBJ2-7; the D segment call TRBD2 is taken from the table without a DNA check. TRBV12-2 is shown as a pseudogene. The CDR3 extends over 14 amino acids.

This chain uses TRBV9 with TRBJ1-2, with TRBD1 as a possible D gene (6 bases). Trimming left V 0 bases short and J 3 bases short, with 9 bases between. This CDR3 is built from 14 residues. Germline lookup yields CDR1 SGDLS and CDR2 YYNGEE. The CDR3 nucleotides read TGTGCCAGCAGCGTAGTTGCAGGGGACTATGGCTACACCTTC. This encodes CASSVVAGDYGYTF.

The rearrangement joins TRBV19 to TRBJ2-5; D is possibly TRBD2 (6 bases). V lost 2 bases to trimming and J lost 5 bases, with 12 bases between them. Germline V gene lookup returns CDR1 LNHDA and CDR2 SQIVND (reference sequence). CDR3 length: 14 amino acids. This CDR3 reads CASSIRGGKETQYF. The CDR3 nucleotides read TGTGCCAGTAGTATAAGGGGCGGGAAGGAGACCCAGTACTTC.

The chain employs TRBV7-8 and TRBJ2-1; 7 positions agree with TRBD1. The J segment lost 4 bases and the V segment lost 5 bases, leaving 8 bases of the junction unmatched. Germline assignment: CDR1 SGHVS and CDR2 FQNEAQ. The CDR3 totals 15 residues. CDR3 loop: CASSKTGSEYNEQFF. DNA for the CDR3: TGTGCCAGCAGCAAGACAGGGAGTGAATACAATGAGCAGTTCTTC.

CDR3 nucleotides: TGTGCCATCAGTGACGGACAGGGGGCCGGGGAGCTGTTTTTT. As protein: CAISDGQGAGELFF. This rearrangement joins TRBV10-3 to TRBJ2-2; TRBD1 matches at 10 bases. This CDR3 spans 14 amino acids. The germline gives CDR1 ENHRY, CDR2 SYGVKD. Germline trimming cut 3 bases from V and 6 bases from J; bases unmatched to any gene: 1.

The V gene is TRBV19, the J gene TRBJ1-1; 7 bases align to TRBD1. From germline, CDR1 is LNHDA and CDR2 SQIVND (reference sequence). CDR3 length: 14 residues. With 4 bases clipped from V and 5 bases from J, the junction kept 7 bases outside the gene matches. CDR3 loop: CASSSAGGGTEAFF. The CDR3 bases are TGTGCCAGTAGTAGCGCAGGGGGTGGTACTGAAGCTTTCTTT.

The chain couples TRBV5-3 to TRBJ2-7; maybe TRBD2 (6 bases). TRBV5-3 counts as an open reading frame of uncertain function. Trimming removed 0 bases from V and 2 bases from J, with 12 bases in between. CDR3 length equals 15 residues. The CDR3 coding sequence is TGTGCCAGAAGCTTGGTCCTAGCGATTACCTACGAGCAGTACTTC. It yields the protein CARSLVLAITYEQYF.

The chain employs TRBV5-3 and TRBJ2-7; D not certain. TRBV5-3 falls under the ORF class, with uncertain function. The CDR3 totals 14 residues. The V end was cut by 4 bases, the J end by 5 bases, with 16 bases between. CDR3 nucleotides: TGTGCCAGAAGCCCGTGTACTGGTATTCACGAGCAGTACTTC. It encodes CARSPCTGIHEQYF.

This sequence joins TRBV9 and TRBJ2-3; TRBD2 agrees at 10 bases. CDR3 length equals 17 residues. J lost 1 base, V lost 0 bases, and 5 bases had no gene match. Germline assignment: CDR1 SGDLS and CDR2 YYNGEE. CDR3 residues: CASSVAPGTSGTDTQYF. Written as DNA, the CDR3 is TGTGCCAGCAGCGTAGCCCCCGGGACTAGCGGCACAGATACGCAGTATTTT.

This sequence joins TRBV18 and TRBJ2-7; no firm D call. V was cut by 0 bases and J by 3 bases, with 6 bases left in between. The CDR3 is made up of 13 amino acids. The germline CDR1 and CDR2 sequences are KGHSH and LQKENI. The CDR3 DNA sequence: TGTGCCAGCTCACCACCGGGCAGCTACGAGCAGTACTTC. Translated: CASSPPGSYEQYF.

The V call is TRBV2, the J call TRBJ2-5; 8 bases agree with TRBD1. The germline CDR1 and CDR2 sequences are SNHLY and FYNNEI. Germline trimming cut 7 bases from V and 7 bases from J; bases unmatched to any gene: 14. The CDR3 loop spans 15 amino acids. The CDR3 loop is CASKFDRGSGTTQYF. For the CDR3, the DNA is TGTGCCAGCAAATTCGACAGGGGCTCCGGGACGACCCAGTACTTC.

The CDR3 loop reads CASSLGGTAYEQYF. CDR3 nucleotide sequence: TGTGCCAGCAGCTTGGGCGGGACGGCCTACGAGCAGTACTTC. This chain uses TRBV11-2 with TRBJ2-7, with D tentatively TRBD2 (6 bases). From germline, CDR1 is SGHAT and CDR2 FQNNGV. The CDR3 has 14 amino acids. V was clipped by 3 bases and J by 2 bases, with 11 bases between them.

The sample holds one count of this clone. The V call is TRBV2, the J call TRBJ2-3; the D gene is possibly TRBD1 (5 bases). Germline V gives CDR1 SNHLY, CDR2 FYNNEI. The CDR3 extends over 16 amino acids. The V end was cut by 9 bases, the J end by 4 bases, with 23 bases between. CDR3 DNA: TGTGCCAGAGGATCCAGGGCAGGATTGACTGCAGATACGCAGTATTTT. The encoded protein is CARGSRAGLTADTQYF.

The table lists this clone with a count of one. The chain joins TRBV7-9 to TRBJ2-7; 10 nucleotides line up with TRBD2. Germline CDR1 and CDR2: SEHNR and FQNEAQ (reference sequence). Losses at the gene ends were 3 bases for V and 2 bases for J; bases not matched to a gene: 7. There are 16 residues in the CDR3. CDR3 sequence reads: CASSFPTSGATYEQYF. The CDR3 coding sequence is TGTGCCAGCAGCTTTCCCACTAGCGGGGCTACCTACGAGCAGTACTTC.

This chain joins TRBV5-4 and TRBJ2-2; D not resolved. The length of the CDR3 is 13 residues. Germline CDR1 reads SGHNT; CDR2 reads YYREEE (reference sequence). The V end lost 3 bases, the J end lost 10 bases, and 13 bases lay between the germline ends. Here the CDR3 DNA reads TGTGCCAGCAGCTCGCCAGATTCCGAGGAGCTGTTTTTT. Amino acid sequence: CASSSPDSEELFF.

The V gene is TRBV10-3, the J gene TRBJ1-1, with 7 bases that match TRBD1. CDR3 length: 14 residues. Trimming at V came to 6 bases and at J to 4 bases, leaving 8 bases not matched to a gene. CDR1 and CDR2 (germline): ENHRY, SYGVKD. The CDR3 spells CAIRADRSSTEAFF. The CDR3 DNA follows: TGTGCCATCAGAGCGGACAGGTCAAGCACTGAAGCTTTCTTT.

The chain employs TRBV7-2 and TRBJ2-3, with a weak D call TRBD1 (5 bases). CDR1 is SGHTA, CDR2 FQGNSA, per germline. There are 13 residues in the CDR3. Trimming pared 6 bases from V and 6 bases from J, leaving 13 bases between. The CDR3 DNA reads TGTGCCAGCAGTTCAGGGTTCTGGGATACGCAGTATTTT. Translated: CASSSGFWDTQYF.

This sequence joins TRBV21-1 and TRBJ1-6. TRBV21-1 is given as a pseudogene. The CDR3 loop spans 15 amino acids. CDR3 in amino acids: CASSKGWGGDSPLHF. The DNA of the CDR3 is TGTGCCAGCAGCAAAGGGTGGGGCGGGGACTCACCCCTCCACTTT.

V is TRBV2 and J is TRBJ1-6, with 10 nucleotides matching TRBD1. Germline CDR1 reads SNHLY; CDR2 reads FYNNEI. V trimming: 7 bases; J trimming: 7 bases; junction bases outside the gene matches: 4. CDR3 length equals 14 residues. The CDR3 nucleotides are TGTGCCAGCATCGGACAGGGGGGGAATTCACCCCTCCACTTT. This sequence encodes CASIGQGGNSPLHF. The whole variable domain, remainder taken from reference TRBV2 and TRBJ1-6, is EPEVTQTPSHQVTQMGQEVILRCVPISNHLYFYWYRQILGQKVEFLVSFYNNEISEKSEIFDDQFSVERPDGSNFTLKIRSTKLEDSAMYFCASIGQGGNSPLHFGNGTRLTVT.

The chain couples TRBV2 to TRBJ2-7, with TRBD2 matching 7 bases. This CDR3 comprises 12 residues. From germline, CDR1 is SNHLY and CDR2 FYNNEI. The J segment lost 4 bases and the V segment lost 8 bases, leaving 5 bases of the junction unmatched. The CDR3 loop is CASGEGQYEQYF. The CDR3 nucleotides are TGTGCCAGCGGGGAGGGGCAATACGAGCAGTACTTC.

This chain joins TRBV7-8 and TRBJ2-7, with TRBD1 matching over 7 bases. V shed 5 bases, J shed 5 bases, and the junction held 9 bases outside the gene matches. Germline CDR1 and CDR2: SGHVS and FQNEAQ. The CDR3 length is 14 residues. CDR3 region: CASSQGTVSHEQYF. The CDR3 DNA is TGTGCCAGCAGCCAGGGGACAGTTTCCCACGAGCAGTACTTC.

The chain carries TRBV6-2 or TRBV6-3 and TRBJ1-5; TRBD1 agrees at 9 bases. Germline CDR1 is MNHEY and CDR2 is SVGEGT. CDR3 length: 15 residues. V shed 6 bases, J shed 6 bases, and the junction held 9 bases outside the gene matches. The chain's CDR3 is CASSRTGDKSQPQHF. The CDR3 DNA reads TGTGCCAGCAGCCGGACAGGGGATAAGTCTCAGCCCCAGCATTTT.

V is TRBV19 and J is TRBJ2-3; 8 bases map to TRBD1. Germline CDR1 and CDR2: LNHDA and SQIVND (reference sequence). The CDR3 is 16 residues long. The V and J ends lost 7 bases and 0 bases, in that order; junction bases with no gene match: 9. The CDR3 DNA is TGTGCCAGTACCCCGCGGACAGGGCATAGCACAGATACGCAGTATTTT. This translates into CASTPRTGHSTDTQYF.

The genes are TRBV7-6 and TRBJ1-3; TRBD1 aligns across 7 bases. The junction had 3 bases not matched to a gene; V was cut back by 7 bases and J by 3 bases. The CDR3 loop spans 13 amino acids. Germline assignment: CDR1 SGHVS and CDR2 FNYEAQ. CDR3 in amino acids: CASTPGGGNTIYF. In nucleotides, the CDR3 is TGTGCCAGCACCCCAGGGGGTGGAAACACCATATATTTT. The full variable domain, with the rest looked up from reference TRBV7-6 and TRBJ1-3, is GAGVSQSPRYKVTKRGQDVALRCDPISGHVSLYWYRQALGQGPEFLTYFNYEAQQDKSGLPNDRFSAERPEGSISTLTIQRTEQRDSAMYRCASTPGGGNTIYFGEGSWLTVV.

The chain combines TRBV19 with TRBJ2-7, with 11 bases aligning to TRBD2. Germline V CDR1 and CDR2: LNHDA, SQIVND (reference sequence). CDR3 length: 15 residues. The V and J ends lost 5 bases and 0 bases, in that order; junction bases with no gene match: 3. Here the CDR3 DNA reads TGTGCCAGTAGTTCCGGACTAGCGGGCTCCTACGAGCAGTACTTC. It specifies CASSSGLAGSYEQYF.

J is TRBJ1-2 and V is TRBV5-4; no reliable D call. The CDR3 totals 12 residues. V was pared by 0 bases and J by 8 bases, with 8 bases between. Per the germline V gene, CDR1 is SGHNT and CDR2 is YYREEE (reference sequence). The CDR3 nucleotides are TGTGCCAGCAGCTTGGATCGAGGCGGCTACACCTTC. This gives the protein CASSLDRGGYTF. The variable domain in full, with the rest retrieved from reference TRBV5-4 and TRBJ1-2, is ETGVTQSPTHLIKTRGQQVTLRCSSQSGHNTVSWYQQALGQGPQFIFQYYREEENGRGNFPPRFSGLQFPNYSSELNVNALELDDSALYLCASSLDRGGYTFGSGTRLTVV.

The chain carries TRBV7-2 and TRBJ2-2; D gene ambiguous. Germline-derived CDR1 and CDR2 are SGHTA and FQGNSA. Trimming left V 1 base short and J 6 bases short, with 6 bases between. The CDR3 length is 13 residues. The CDR3 sequence: CASSLVWPGELFF. The DNA of the CDR3 is TGTGCCAGCAGCTTAGTCTGGCCCGGGGAGCTGTTTTTT.

This clone has just a few counts. The chain employs TRBV29-1 and TRBJ1-2; perhaps TRBD1 as D (6 bases). V gave up 4 bases and J gave up 4 bases, with 19 bases separating them. Germline CDR1 reads SQVTM; CDR2 reads ANQGSEA. The CDR3 contains 15 residues. Here the CDR3 reads CSVGHPRQVGYGYTF. CDR3 in DNA: TGCAGCGTTGGACATCCACGACAGGTCGGCTATGGCTACACCTTC.